The next 27 T cell receptor beta chains were all read from a single sample in a study of blood T cell repertoires in COVID-19 (dated by TCRdb to the early 2020s). To prepare the library, the immunoSEQ multiplex PCR assay was applied. TCRdb took this table from immuneACCESS and kept in-frame rearrangements with V and J called. Such tables lack part of the clones; where checked against another copy, unresolved V genes explain under half of the gap, and the rest is unexplained. This sample gives 300,000 to 400,000 clones in total; around 91% of them show up just once. The ten largest account for 3% to 4% of the sample. The sequenced sample was peripheral blood. These receptor sequences come from a woman younger than 30 who had recovered from COVID-19.

The chain couples TRBV28 to TRBJ2-1; D may be TRBD2 (7 bases). Looked up from germline, CDR1 is MDHEN and CDR2 is SYDVKM. The CDR3 loop spans 14 amino acids. Deletions cut 1 base from V and 7 bases from J, with 11 bases between. Here the CDR3 DNA reads TGTGCCAGCAGTTTATTACAGGGAGGGAATGAGCAGTTCTTC. This encodes CASSLLQGGNEQFF.

The rearrangement links TRBV4-2 to TRBJ2-3; TRBD2 aligns across 8 bases. The CDR3 contains 18 residues. The ends lost 1 base at V and 2 bases at J; junction bases unmatched: 11. CDR1 LGHNA and CDR2 YNFKEQ come from the germline V gene. The CDR3 DNA is TGTGCCAGCAGCCAAGGGGTGGCGGGAGGTCTCGTCACAGATACGCAGTATTTT. Translated: CASSQGVAGGLVTDTQYF.

J is TRBJ2-7 and V is TRBV9; 8 positions match TRBD1. Germline CDR1 SGDLS, CDR2 YYNGEE. With V trimmed by 4 bases and J by 5 bases, 8 bases remained unmatched. There are 14 residues in the CDR3. CDR3 in amino acids: CASSPRDRTHEQYV. The CDR3 DNA follows: TGTGCCAGCAGCCCGAGGGACAGGACCCACGAGCAGTACGTC.

The chain employs TRBV15 and TRBJ1-1; perhaps TRBD1 as D (5 bases). The germline CDR1 and CDR2 sequences are LNHNV and YYDKDF (reference sequence). The V end lost 1 base, the J end lost 3 bases, and 18 bases lay between the germline ends. The CDR3 spans 17 residues. The CDR3 nucleotides are TGTGCCACCAGCAGAGCTAAAGGGGAGGGGTTGGACACTGAAGCTTTCTTT. It specifies CATSRAKGEGLDTEAFF.

Written as DNA, the CDR3 is TGTGCCAGCAGTCCCCTGAGAGGGAGCTCCTACAATGAGCAGTTCTTC. Its protein is CASSPLRGSSYNEQFF. The chain is built from TRBV6-2 or TRBV6-3 and TRBJ2-1; D perhaps matches TRBD2 (5 bases). V shed 5 bases and J shed 0 bases, with 14 bases lying between them. CDR3 length equals 16 residues. The V gene's germline CDR1 is MNHEY and CDR2 SVGEGT.

The chain couples TRBV29-1 to TRBJ2-3, with TRBD2 matching 7 bases. V gave up 2 bases and J gave up 5 bases; unmatched junction bases: 7. This CDR3 has 14 residues. Germline values: CDR1 SQVTM, CDR2 ANQGSEA. Here the CDR3 reads CSVESAGAVDTQYF. CDR3 bases: TGCAGCGTTGAATCCGCGGGAGCGGTAGATACGCAGTATTTT.

In regard to this clone: Other DNA sequences in the sample encode the same CDR3. The J gene is TRBJ1-3, the V gene TRBV30, with a weak D call TRBD1 (6 bases). The CDR3 length is 13 residues. CDR1 GTSNPN and CDR2 SVGIG come from the germline V gene (reference sequence). Trimming cost V 5 bases and J 1 base, with 9 bases left between them. CDR3 protein: CAWAQGSGNTIYF. The CDR3 DNA reads TGTGCCTGGGCACAGGGATCTGGAAACACCATATATTTT.

J is TRBJ2-1 and V is TRBV12-3 or TRBV12-4; D is unclear. The CDR3 runs 13 residues. The V and J ends lost 5 bases and 5 bases respectively, with 10 bases between them. CDR3: CASSPQSNNEQFF. The DNA of the CDR3 is TGTGCCAGCAGTCCACAGTCCAACAATGAGCAGTTCTTC.

The chain has TRBV5-1 and TRBJ2-3, with 8 bases aligning to TRBD2. The V and J ends lost 6 bases and 2 bases, in that order; junction bases with no gene match: 5. Germline V gene sequence: CDR1 SGHRS, CDR2 YFSETQ. CDR3 size: 14 residues. CDR3 residues: CASKVLAATDTQYF. In nucleotides, the CDR3 is TGCGCCAGCAAGGTACTAGCGGCCACAGATACGCAGTATTTT.

In its sample, this clone was seen once. J is TRBJ2-7 and V is TRBV5-6, with 12 bases matching TRBD1. This CDR3 is built from 15 residues. Germline-derived CDR1 and CDR2 are SGHDT and YYEEEE. Trimming removed 2 bases from V and 5 bases from J; junction bases left unmatched: 5. The chain's CDR3 is CASSFWDRGHNEQYV. The CDR3 DNA follows: TGTGCCAGCAGCTTCTGGGACAGGGGGCACAACGAGCAGTACGTC.

The chain links TRBV6-5 to TRBJ2-5; TRBD2 matches 11 bases. The J segment lost 7 bases and the V segment lost 8 bases, leaving 9 bases of the junction unmatched. In germline, CDR1 is MNHEY, CDR2 SVGAGI. This CDR3 spans 14 amino acids. CDR3 sequence: CASRPLAGERTQYF. CDR3 nucleotides: TGTGCCAGCCGACCACTAGCGGGAGAGCGGACCCAGTACTTC.

V and J are TRBV7-2 and TRBJ1-2; 8 bases line up with TRBD1. Per germline, CDR1 SGHTA and CDR2 FQGNSA. The J segment lost 8 bases and the V segment lost 5 bases, leaving 10 bases of the junction unmatched. There are 14 residues in the CDR3. The CDR3 coding sequence is TGTGCCAGCAGCCCCATGACAGGGGTAAAGGGCTACACCTTC. This codes for CASSPMTGVKGYTF.

This clone was detected many times. The chain is built from TRBV23-1 and TRBJ2-1, with 11 bases that match TRBD2. TRBV23-1 is given ORF status, its function remaining uncertain. Trimming removed 11 bases from V and 1 base from J; junction bases left unmatched: 19. The CDR3 is 19 amino acids. This CDR3 reads CAFPGARGTSGTSYNEQFF. The CDR3 region has the DNA TGCGCCTTTCCTGGGGCGCGCGGGACTAGCGGAACTTCCTACAATGAGCAGTTCTTC.

CDR3 nucleotides: TGTGCCAGCAGCCCGGGACTAGCGATAGGAGAGACCCAGTACTTC. Translated, it gives CASSPGLAIGETQYF. This chain connects TRBV5-6 to TRBJ2-5; TRBD2 aligns across 10 bases. The junction had 7 bases not matched to a gene; V was cut back by 4 bases and J by 4 bases. CDR1 is SGHDT, CDR2 YYEEEE, per germline. The CDR3 is 15 amino acids.

The chain couples TRBV15 to TRBJ1-1, with D perhaps TRBD1 (5 bases). CDR1 is LNHNV and CDR2 is YYDKDF in the germline V gene (reference sequence). This CDR3 is 16 amino acids long. The germline V and J ends were trimmed by 0 bases and 1 base, with 12 bases remaining between them. CDR3 DNA: TGTGCCACCAGCAGAGATCGGCGTCAGGGGAACACTGAAGCTTTCTTT. Its protein is CATSRDRRQGNTEAFF.

The genes are TRBV29-1 and TRBJ1-1, with D hard to call. Looked up from germline, CDR1 is SQVTM and CDR2 is ANQGSEA. V was shortened by 4 bases and J by 4 bases, with 16 bases between the two germline ends. CDR3 length: 14 residues. Here the CDR3 reads CSVGPPEGSTEAFF. CDR3 DNA: TGCAGCGTTGGACCTCCGGAGGGTAGCACTGAAGCTTTCTTT.

As for this clone: In the same sample, other DNA sequences code for this CDR3. The V gene is TRBV29-1, the J gene TRBJ2-1, with D possibly being TRBD2 (5 bases). This CDR3 is 14 amino acids long. Germline CDR1 is SQVTM and CDR2 is ANQGSEA. V lost 6 bases to trimming and J lost 1 base, with 13 bases between them. The CDR3 reads CSVESGSSYNEQFF. The CDR3 nucleotides read TGCAGCGTGGAAAGCGGTTCTTCCTACAATGAGCAGTTCTTC.

This clone was observed a handful of times. Written as DNA, the CDR3 is TGCGCCAGCAGCCAAGATCGAGCGGGGATCTATCAGCCCCAGCATTTT. This encodes CASSQDRAGIYQPQHF. This rearrangement joins TRBV4-1 to TRBJ1-5; no reliable D call. The CDR3 extends over 16 amino acids. The germline V gene encodes CDR1 MGHRA and CDR2 YSYEKL. Trimming pared 0 bases from V and 5 bases from J, leaving 14 bases between.

The chain uses TRBV11-2 and TRBJ2-1; TRBD2 agrees at 14 bases. The germline gives CDR1 SGHAT, CDR2 FQNNGV. The CDR3 consists of 17 residues. V lost 4 bases and J lost 7; bases outside the gene matches: 9. CDR3 DNA sequence: TGTGCCAGCAGCTCTCGCCCCGGGACTAGCGGGAGTAATGAGCAGTTCTTC. Translated, it gives CASSSRPGTSGSNEQFF.

The V gene is TRBV11-2, the J gene TRBJ1-4; no reliable D call. There are 16 residues in the CDR3. Germline V CDR1 and CDR2: SGHAT, FQNNGV. V was shortened by 4 bases and J by 10 bases, with 22 bases between the two germline ends. The CDR3 DNA is TGTGCCAGCAGCTCCCTCTCCGGGATCCGCCTTGGAAAACTGTTTTTT. Residues: CASSSLSGIRLGKLFF.

The chain has TRBV19 and TRBJ2-3; 7 positions match TRBD2. V gave up 5 bases and J gave up 3 bases; unmatched junction bases: 2. Germline V gives CDR1 LNHDA, CDR2 SQIVND (reference sequence). The length of the CDR3 is 13 residues. Here the CDR3 reads CASSLRGTDTQYF. DNA for the CDR3: TGTGCCAGTAGTCTGCGGGGGACAGATACGCAGTATTTT.

V gene TRBV25-1 combines with J gene TRBJ1-4; possible D gene TRBD1, 5 bases. The germline CDR1 and CDR2 sequences are MGHDK and SYGVNS. The CDR3 spans 14 residues. The V and J ends lost 3 bases and 4 bases respectively, with 9 bases between them. CDR3 in DNA: TGTGCCAGCAGTGATAGGGGTAATAATGAAAAACTGTTTTTT. This gives the protein CASSDRGNNEKLFF.

The chain couples TRBV10-3 to TRBJ2-1, with TRBD2 matching 14 bases. V lost 6 bases, J lost 9 bases, and 13 bases stayed unmatched. Germline V gene data show CDR1 as ENHRY and CDR2 as SYGVKD. The CDR3 spans 17 residues. This CDR3 reads CAISLPTSGRAVGEQFF. In nucleotides, the CDR3 is TGTGCCATCAGCCTTCCGACTAGCGGGAGGGCCGTGGGTGAGCAGTTCTTC.

The CDR3 reads CASSLGRVEVTQHF. The CDR3 coding sequence is TGCGCCAGCAGCTTGGGCAGGGTTGAGGTTACCCAGCATTTT. The chain carries TRBV5-1 and TRBJ1-5; D is possibly TRBD1 (5 bases). Germline CDR1 SGHRS, CDR2 YFSETQ. CDR3 length equals 14 residues. V was clipped by 0 bases and J by 11 bases, with 15 bases between them.

The chain is built from TRBV11-2 and TRBJ2-5; D ambiguous. The V end was cut by 5 bases, the J end by 2 bases, with 15 bases between. From germline, CDR1 is SGHAT and CDR2 FQNNGV. The CDR3 is 15 residues long. For the CDR3, the DNA is TGTGCCAGCAGCCCGCGAGATAACTTTCAAGAGACCCAGTACTTC. It yields the protein CASSPRDNFQETQYF.

This sequence joins TRBV2 and TRBJ1-2; D unresolved. The CDR3 covers 13 residues. Trimming cost V 4 bases and J 7 bases, with 13 bases left between them. Germline assignment: CDR1 SNHLY and CDR2 FYNNEI. In DNA form, the CDR3 reads TGTGCCAGCAGTGTACAGTCCGAGGGTGGCTACACCTTC. Translating gives CASSVQSEGGYTF.

The V and J genes are TRBV2 and TRBJ1-1; TRBD1 matches 9 bases. CDR3 size: 13 residues. V lost 5 bases, J lost 9 bases, and 7 bases stayed unmatched. Germline CDR1 is SNHLY and CDR2 is FYNNEI. The CDR3 DNA reads TGTGCCAGCAGTCTCCGGGACAGGGCTCAAGCTTTCTTT. Translated, it gives CASSLRDRAQAFF.